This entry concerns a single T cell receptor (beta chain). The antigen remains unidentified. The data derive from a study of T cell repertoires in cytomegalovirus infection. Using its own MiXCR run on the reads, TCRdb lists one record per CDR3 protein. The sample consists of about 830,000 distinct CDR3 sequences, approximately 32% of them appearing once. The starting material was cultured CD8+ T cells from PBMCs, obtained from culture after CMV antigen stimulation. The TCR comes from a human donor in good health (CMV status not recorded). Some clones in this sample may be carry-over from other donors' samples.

CDR3 region: CAIGASGGAGEQFF. CDR3 nucleotide sequence: TGTGCCATCGGTGCTAGCGGGGGGGCTGGTGAGCAGTTCTTC. V is TRBV10-3 and J is TRBJ2-1; 12 bases fit TRBD2. Germline CDR1 ENHRY, CDR2 SYGVKD. The ends lost 8 bases at V and 9 bases at J; junction bases unmatched: 8. This CDR3 is 14 amino acids long.